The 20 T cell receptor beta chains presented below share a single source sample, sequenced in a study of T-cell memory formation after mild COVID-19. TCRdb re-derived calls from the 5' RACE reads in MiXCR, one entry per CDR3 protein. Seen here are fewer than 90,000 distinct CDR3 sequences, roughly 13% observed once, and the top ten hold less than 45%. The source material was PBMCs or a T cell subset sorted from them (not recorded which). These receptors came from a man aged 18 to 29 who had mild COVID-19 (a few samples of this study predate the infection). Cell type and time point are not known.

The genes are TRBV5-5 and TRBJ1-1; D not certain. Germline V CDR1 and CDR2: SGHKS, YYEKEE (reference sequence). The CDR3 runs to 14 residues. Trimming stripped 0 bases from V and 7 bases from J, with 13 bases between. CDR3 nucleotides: TGTGCCAGCAGCTTGGAGAACTGGAAGGGTGAAGCTTTCTTT. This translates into CASSLENWKGEAFF.

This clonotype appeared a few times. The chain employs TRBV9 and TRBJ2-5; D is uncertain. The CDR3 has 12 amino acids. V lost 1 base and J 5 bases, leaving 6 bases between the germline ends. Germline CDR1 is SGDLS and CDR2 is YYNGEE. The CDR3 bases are TGTGCCAGCAGCGTAACAGAGGAGACCCAGTACTTC. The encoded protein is CASSVTEETQYF. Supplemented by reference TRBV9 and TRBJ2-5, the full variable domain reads DSGVTQTPKHLITATGQRVTLRCSPRSGDLSVYWYQQSLDQGLQFLIQYYNGEERAKGNILERFSAQQFPDLHSELNLSSLELGDSALYFCASSVTEETQYFGPGTRLLVL.

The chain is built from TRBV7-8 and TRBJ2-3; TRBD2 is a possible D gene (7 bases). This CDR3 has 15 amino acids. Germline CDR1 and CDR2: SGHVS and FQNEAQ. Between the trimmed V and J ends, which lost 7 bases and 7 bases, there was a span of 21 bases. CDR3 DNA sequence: TGTGCCAGCATCTCACGAGGGGGGGGCGGGAATACGCAGTATTTT. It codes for CASISRGGGGNTQYF.

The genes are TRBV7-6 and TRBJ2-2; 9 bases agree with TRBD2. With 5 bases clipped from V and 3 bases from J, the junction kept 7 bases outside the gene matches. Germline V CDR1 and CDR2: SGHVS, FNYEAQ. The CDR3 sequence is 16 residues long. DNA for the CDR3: TGTGCCAGCAGCCCACTAGCGGGCATATACACCGGGGAGCTGTTTTTT. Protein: CASSPLAGIYTGELFF.

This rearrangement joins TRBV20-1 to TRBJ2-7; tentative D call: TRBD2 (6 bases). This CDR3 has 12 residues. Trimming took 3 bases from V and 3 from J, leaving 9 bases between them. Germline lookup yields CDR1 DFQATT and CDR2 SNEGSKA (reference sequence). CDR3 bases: TGCAGTGCTAGGGGACTCCGCTACGAGCAGTACTTC. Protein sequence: CSARGLRYEQYF.

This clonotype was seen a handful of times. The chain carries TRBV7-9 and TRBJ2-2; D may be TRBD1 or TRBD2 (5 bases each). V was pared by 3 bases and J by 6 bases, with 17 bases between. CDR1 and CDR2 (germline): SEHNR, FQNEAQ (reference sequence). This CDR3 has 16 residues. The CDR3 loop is CASSFPGSAGPGELFF. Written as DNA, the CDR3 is TGTGCCAGCAGCTTTCCAGGGTCGGCGGGTCCCGGGGAGCTGTTTTTT.

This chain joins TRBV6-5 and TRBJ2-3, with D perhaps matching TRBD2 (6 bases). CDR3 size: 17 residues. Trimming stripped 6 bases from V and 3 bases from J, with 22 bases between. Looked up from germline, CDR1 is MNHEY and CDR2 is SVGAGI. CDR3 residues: CASRPQLASIGTDTQYF. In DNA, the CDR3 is TGTGCCAGCAGACCCCAACTAGCCTCGATTGGGACAGATACGCAGTATTTT.

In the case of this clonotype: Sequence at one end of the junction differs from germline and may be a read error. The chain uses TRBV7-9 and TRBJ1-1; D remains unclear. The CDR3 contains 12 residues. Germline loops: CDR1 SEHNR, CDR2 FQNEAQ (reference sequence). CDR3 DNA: TGTGCCAGCAGCAATCAGAACCCTGAAGCTTTCTTT. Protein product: CASSNQNPEAFF.

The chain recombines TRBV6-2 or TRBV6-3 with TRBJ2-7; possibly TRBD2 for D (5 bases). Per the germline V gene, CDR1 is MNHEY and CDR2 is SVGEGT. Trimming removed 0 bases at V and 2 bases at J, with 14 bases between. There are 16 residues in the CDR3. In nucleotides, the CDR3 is TGTGCCAGCAGTTACTCGGCGGAGGATAGGACCTACGAGCAGTACGTC. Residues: CASSYSAEDRTYEQYV.

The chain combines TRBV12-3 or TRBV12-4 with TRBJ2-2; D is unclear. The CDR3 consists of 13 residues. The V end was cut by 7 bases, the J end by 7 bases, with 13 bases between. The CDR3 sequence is CASTDQDNGELFF. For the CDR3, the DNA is TGTGCCAGCACGGATCAGGATAACGGGGAGCTGTTTTTT.

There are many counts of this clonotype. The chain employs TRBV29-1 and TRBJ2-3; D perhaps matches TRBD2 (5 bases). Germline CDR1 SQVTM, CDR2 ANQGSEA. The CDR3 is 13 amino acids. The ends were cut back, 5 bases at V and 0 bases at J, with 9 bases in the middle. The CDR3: CSVPVASTDTQYF. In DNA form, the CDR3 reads TGCAGCGTTCCGGTAGCGAGCACAGATACGCAGTATTTT.

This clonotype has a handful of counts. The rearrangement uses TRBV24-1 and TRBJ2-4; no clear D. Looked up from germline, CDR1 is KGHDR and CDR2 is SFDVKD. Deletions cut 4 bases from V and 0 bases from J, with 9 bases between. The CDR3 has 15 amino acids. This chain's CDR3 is CATSDPSLAKNIQYF. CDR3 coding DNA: TGTGCCACCAGTGACCCATCCTTAGCCAAAAACATTCAGTACTTC.

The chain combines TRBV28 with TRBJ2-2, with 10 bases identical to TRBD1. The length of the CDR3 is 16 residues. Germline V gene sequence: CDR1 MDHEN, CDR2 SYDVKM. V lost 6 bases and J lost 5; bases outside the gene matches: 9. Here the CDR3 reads CASSLPGTGVTGELFF. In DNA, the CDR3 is TGTGCCAGCAGCTTACCCGGGACAGGGGTTACCGGGGAGCTGTTTTTT. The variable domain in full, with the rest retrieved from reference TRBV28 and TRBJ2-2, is DVKVTQSSRYLVKRTGEKVFLECVQDMDHENMFWYRQDPGLGLRLIYFSYDVKMKEKGDIPEGYSVSREKKERFSLILESASTNQTSMYLCASSLPGTGVTGELFFGEGSRLTVL.

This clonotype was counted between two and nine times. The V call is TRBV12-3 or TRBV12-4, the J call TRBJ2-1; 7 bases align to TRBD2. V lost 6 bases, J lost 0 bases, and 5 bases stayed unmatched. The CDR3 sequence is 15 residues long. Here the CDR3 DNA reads TGTGCCAGCAGAGATGGCGGGGGCTCCTACAATGAGCAGTTCTTC. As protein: CASRDGGGSYNEQFF.

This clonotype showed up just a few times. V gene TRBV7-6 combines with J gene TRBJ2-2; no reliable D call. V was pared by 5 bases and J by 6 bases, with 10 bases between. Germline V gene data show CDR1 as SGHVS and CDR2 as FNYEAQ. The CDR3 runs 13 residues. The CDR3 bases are TGTGCCAGCAGCCCTTGGGTAGCCGGGGAGCTGTTTTTT. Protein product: CASSPWVAGELFF.

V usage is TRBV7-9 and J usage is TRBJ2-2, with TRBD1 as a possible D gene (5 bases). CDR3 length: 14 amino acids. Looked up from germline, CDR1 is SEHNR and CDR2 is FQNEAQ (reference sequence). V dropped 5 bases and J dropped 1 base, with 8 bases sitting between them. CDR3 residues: CASSPTGNTGELFF. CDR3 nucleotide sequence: TGTGCCAGCAGCCCTACAGGGAACACCGGGGAGCTGTTTTTT.

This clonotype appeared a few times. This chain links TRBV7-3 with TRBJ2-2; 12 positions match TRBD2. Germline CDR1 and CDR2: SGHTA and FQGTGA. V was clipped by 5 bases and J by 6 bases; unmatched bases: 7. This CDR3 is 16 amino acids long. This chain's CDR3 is CASSHTPSGGAGELFF. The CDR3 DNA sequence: TGTGCCAGCAGCCATACGCCTAGCGGGGGGGCCGGGGAGCTGTTTTTT.

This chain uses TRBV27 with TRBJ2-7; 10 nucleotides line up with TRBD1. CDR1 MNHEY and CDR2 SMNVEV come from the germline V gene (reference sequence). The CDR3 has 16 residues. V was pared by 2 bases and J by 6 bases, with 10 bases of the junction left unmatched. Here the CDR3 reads CASSLIGTGVRGEQYF. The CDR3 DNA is TGTGCCAGCAGTTTAATAGGGACAGGGGTGAGGGGCGAGCAGTACTTC.

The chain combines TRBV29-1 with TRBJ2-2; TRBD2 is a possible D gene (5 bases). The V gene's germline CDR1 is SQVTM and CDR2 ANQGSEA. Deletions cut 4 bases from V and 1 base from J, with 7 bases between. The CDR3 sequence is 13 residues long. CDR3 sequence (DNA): TGCAGCGTTGGAGCGGTGAACACCGGGGAGCTGTTTTTT. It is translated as CSVGAVNTGELFF.

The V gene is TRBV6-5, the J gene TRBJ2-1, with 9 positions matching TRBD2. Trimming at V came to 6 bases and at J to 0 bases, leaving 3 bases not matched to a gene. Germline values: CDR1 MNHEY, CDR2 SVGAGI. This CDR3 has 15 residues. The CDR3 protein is CASSPSGNSYNEQFF. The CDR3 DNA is TGTGCCAGCAGCCCTAGCGGGAACTCCTACAATGAGCAGTTCTTC.